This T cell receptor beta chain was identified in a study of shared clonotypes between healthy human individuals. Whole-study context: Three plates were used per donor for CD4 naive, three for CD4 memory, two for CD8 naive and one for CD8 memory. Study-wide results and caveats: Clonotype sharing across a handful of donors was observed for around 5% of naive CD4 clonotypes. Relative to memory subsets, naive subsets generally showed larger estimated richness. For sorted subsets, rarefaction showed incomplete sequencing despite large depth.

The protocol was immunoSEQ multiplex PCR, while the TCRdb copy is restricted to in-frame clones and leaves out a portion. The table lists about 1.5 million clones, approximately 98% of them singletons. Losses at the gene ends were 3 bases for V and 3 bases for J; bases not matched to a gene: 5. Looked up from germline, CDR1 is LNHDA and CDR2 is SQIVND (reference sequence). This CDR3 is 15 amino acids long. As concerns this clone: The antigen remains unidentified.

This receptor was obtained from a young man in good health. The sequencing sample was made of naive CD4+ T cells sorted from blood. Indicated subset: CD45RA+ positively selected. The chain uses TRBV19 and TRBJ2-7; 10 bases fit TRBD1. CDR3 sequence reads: CASSMGQGPRYEQYF. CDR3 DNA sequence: TGTGCCAGTAGTATGGGACAGGGGCCTCGCTACGAGCAGTACTTC.